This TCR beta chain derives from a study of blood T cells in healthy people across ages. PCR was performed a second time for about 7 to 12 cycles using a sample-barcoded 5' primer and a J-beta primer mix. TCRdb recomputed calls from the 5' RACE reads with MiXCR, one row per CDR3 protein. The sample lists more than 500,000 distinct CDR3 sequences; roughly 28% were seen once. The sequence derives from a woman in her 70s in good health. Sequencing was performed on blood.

The CDR3 sequence: CASSPRGASLYEQYF. CDR3 nucleotides: TGCGCCAGCAGCCCCAGGGGGGCTAGCTTATACGAGCAGTACTTC. The chain links TRBV5-1 to TRBJ2-1; TRBD1 might be the D (7 bases). The end of the DNA is better explained by TRBJ2-7, so the J call may be wrong. Germline V lookup: CDR1 SGHRS, CDR2 YFSETQ. This CDR3 comprises 15 residues.